This record looks at one T cell receptor beta chain sequence and its context. In the source study's methods: Cell counts per sample came from amplifying reference gene primers. This table comes from immunoSEQ multiplex PCR, and its TCRdb copy is limited to in-frame clones, with some not included. For V, J and clone size, that table is used; D and trimming come from the DNA. Of fewer than 200,000 clones in the sample, more than 75% are singletons; the top ten hold over 5%. Germline V gives CDR1 SGDLS, CDR2 YYNGEE. This CDR3 spans 15 amino acids. V was shortened by 0 bases and J by 0 bases, with 10 bases between the two germline ends. The data derive from a study of blood T cell repertoires in COVID-19. Study at large: Some COVID-19 samples were acute and others convalescent; all came from the United States, Italy and Spain. PBMCs, B-cell-depleted T cells, or T cells provided the cDNA or gDNA that made up the material.

Enrollment of patients from Seattle took place during active infection, with longitudinal follow-up. The receptor comes from a woman between 45 and 65 years old with COVID-19, enrolled during active disease. This chain connects TRBV9 to TRBJ2-7; perhaps TRBD1 as D (6 bases). Sequencing was carried out using peripheral blood. CDR3 in DNA: TGTGCCAGCAGCGTAGGGCAGGGGACCTCCTACGAGCAGTACTTC. It yields the protein CASSVGQGTSYEQYF.